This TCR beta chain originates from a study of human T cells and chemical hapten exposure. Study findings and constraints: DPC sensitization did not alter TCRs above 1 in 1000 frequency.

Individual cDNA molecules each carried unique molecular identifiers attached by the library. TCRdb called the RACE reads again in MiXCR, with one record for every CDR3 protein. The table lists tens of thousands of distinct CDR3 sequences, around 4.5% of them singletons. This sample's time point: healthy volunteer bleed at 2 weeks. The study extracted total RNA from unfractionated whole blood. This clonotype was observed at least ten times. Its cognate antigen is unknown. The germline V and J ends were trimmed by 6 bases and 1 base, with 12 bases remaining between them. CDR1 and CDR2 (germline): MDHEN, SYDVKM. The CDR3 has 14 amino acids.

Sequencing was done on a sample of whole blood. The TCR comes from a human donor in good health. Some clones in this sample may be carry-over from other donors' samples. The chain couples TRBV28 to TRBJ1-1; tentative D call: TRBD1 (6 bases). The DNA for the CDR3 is TGTGCCAGCAGCAGGACAGTCGAGAACACTGAAGCTTTCTTT. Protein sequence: CASSRTVENTEAFF.